This T cell receptor (beta chain) was profiled in a study of T cells after yellow fever vaccination. Whole-study findings and limits: Repertoires sorted by FACS could include abundant clonotypes that are contaminants from the bulk population. Booster sampling recovered most clones from primary vaccination (nearly 98% CD4, around 88% CD8). The study found a weaker secondary response that peaked faster, day 5 versus 15.

This CDR3 contains 18 residues. The V and J ends lost 4 bases and 4 bases, in that order; junction bases with no gene match: 12. Germline V gene data show CDR1 as MGHDK and CDR2 as SYGVNS. Details on this clonotype: Its antigen is not identified.

UMIs were added to TCR cDNA along with a universal primer site when it was made by 5'RACE template switching. TCRdb ran MiXCR on the 5' RACE reads and lists one entry per CDR3 protein. Here the sample spans hundreds of thousands of distinct CDR3 sequences, approximately 4% being singletons. The receptor was isolated from a man aged 18 to 30 who received the YFV17D yellow fever vaccine. The source was PBMCs, collected 5 days after the yellow fever booster vaccination. The rearrangement joins TRBV25-1 to TRBJ1-4; TRBD1 matches at 10 bases. CDR3 loop: CASSGTPGQGFGNEKLFF. The CDR3 DNA sequence: TGTGCCAGCAGTGGTACACCGGGACAGGGGTTCGGTAATGAAAAACTGTTTTTT.